The 25 T cell receptor beta chains presented below share a single source sample, sequenced in a study of cytotoxic CD8 clonotypes in ibrutinib-treated CLL. Assay used: immunoSEQ multiplex PCR; TCRdb lists only in-frame clones, some missing. The profile covers some 200,000 clones, with 60% to 80% appearing a single time and 10% to 12% taken by the ten largest. Here the sequenced sample was PBMCs, taken after 12 months of ibrutinib treatment. The source is a human donor with chronic lymphocytic leukemia.

This clone has just a few counts. The chain recombines TRBV6-1 with TRBJ2-7, with 8 nucleotides matching TRBD2. The CDR3 extends over 12 amino acids. The V segment lost 11 bases and the J segment 7 bases; nucleotides outside the gene matches: 10. CDR1 and CDR2 from the germline V gene are MNHNS and SASEGT. The DNA of the CDR3 is TGTGCCGGGTCGTTAGCGGGGATTGAGCAGTACTTC. This encodes CAGSLAGIEQYF.

The rearrangement joins TRBV11-3 to TRBJ2-1; 8 positions match TRBD2. This CDR3 contains 16 residues. The ends lost 1 base at V and 4 bases at J; junction bases unmatched: 6. Germline V lookup: CDR1 SGHNT, CDR2 YENEEA. The CDR3 sequence is CASSLGRLAPYNEQFF. The DNA for the CDR3 is TGTGCCAGCAGCTTAGGCCGACTAGCGCCGTACAATGAGCAGTTCTTC.

Here the CDR3 DNA reads TGTGCCAGTAGTCCGGGGTTGAACACCGGGGAGCTGTTTTTT. It codes for CASSPGLNTGELFF. V usage is TRBV19 and J usage is TRBJ2-2, with D possibly matching TRBD2 (5 bases). Trimming shortened V by 5 bases and J by 1 base, and 8 bases separated the two germline ends. The CDR3 covers 14 residues. Germline V CDR1 and CDR2: LNHDA, SQIVND (reference sequence).

The chain carries TRBV9 and TRBJ1-2; D gene unclear. The CDR3 extends over 16 amino acids. Germline V gene sequence: CDR1 SGDLS, CDR2 YYNGEE. The V gene lost 0 bases and the J gene lost 4 bases, with 16 bases spanning the gap. The CDR3 sequence is CASSVGALLPLYGYTF. The CDR3 nucleotides are TGTGCCAGCAGCGTAGGGGCACTACTTCCCCTCTATGGCTACACCTTC.

This chain uses TRBV2 with TRBJ1-3, with unresolved D. CDR3 length: 12 amino acids. Germline lookup yields CDR1 SNHLY and CDR2 FYNNEI. Trimming removed 8 bases from V and 3 bases from J, with 8 bases in between. The CDR3 sequence is CASGQDGNTIYF. CDR3 DNA: TGTGCCAGCGGGCAGGATGGAAACACCATATATTTT.

V gene TRBV5-6 combines with J gene TRBJ1-1; D is ambiguous. The CDR3 sequence is 14 residues long. Trimming pared 2 bases from V and 1 base from J, leaving 9 bases between. The germline V gene encodes CDR1 SGHDT and CDR2 YYEEEE. Here the CDR3 DNA reads TGTGCCAGCAGCTTCCCGGAGGGGAACACTGAAGCTTTCTTT. Translation: CASSFPEGNTEAFF.

V gene TRBV27 combines with J gene TRBJ1-2; D is possibly TRBD1 (6 bases). Germline assignment: CDR1 MNHEY and CDR2 SMNVEV (reference sequence). V was trimmed by 4 bases and J by 5 bases, leaving 14 bases between them. CDR3 length equals 14 residues. The CDR3 sequence: CASSSLRGGYGYTF. CDR3 DNA: TGTGCCAGCAGTTCCCTCAGGGGAGGGTATGGCTACACCTTC.

The chain recombines TRBV27 with TRBJ2-7; 9 bases map to TRBD1. In germline, CDR1 is MNHEY, CDR2 SMNVEV (reference sequence). V trimming: 8 bases; J trimming: 3 bases; junction bases outside the gene matches: 5. CDR3 length equals 13 residues. The CDR3 coding sequence is TGTGCCAGCGGGGACAGGGCCTACTACGAGCAGTACTTC. Its translation is CASGDRAYYEQYF.

The chain has TRBV18 and TRBJ2-4; 12 bases are shared with TRBD2. Trimming took 3 bases from V and 3 from J; bases not matched to a gene: 6. The CDR3 extends over 17 amino acids. The germline gives CDR1 KGHSH, CDR2 LQKENI. CDR3 in amino acids: CASSPRLAGVDKNIQYF. The DNA of the CDR3 is TGTGCCAGCTCACCGCGACTAGCGGGAGTGGACAAAAACATTCAGTACTTC.

This chain uses TRBV4-1 with TRBJ1-5; no clear D. Trimming pared 3 bases from V and 9 bases from J, leaving 21 bases between. The V gene's germline CDR1 is MGHRA and CDR2 YSYEKL. CDR3 size: 16 residues. Written as DNA, the CDR3 is TGCGCCAGCAGCCATCGGTGGACCGGGCGCCTCACGCCCCAGCATTTT. It yields the protein CASSHRWTGRLTPQHF.

The chain uses TRBV30 and TRBJ2-1, with 7 bases fitting TRBD2. V was clipped by 0 bases and J by 8 bases; unmatched bases: 4. Germline V gene sequence: CDR1 GTSNPN, CDR2 SVGIG (reference sequence). CDR3 size: 13 residues. CDR3 amino acids: CAWSVLGGYEQFF. CDR3 DNA: TGTGCCTGGAGTGTACTGGGGGGGTATGAGCAGTTCTTC. The full variable domain, in which reference TRBV30 and TRBJ2-1 provide the parts outside the CDR3, is SQTIHQWPATLVQPVGSPLSLECTVEGTSNPNLYWYRQAAGRGLQLLFYSVGIGQISSEVPQNLSASRPQDRQFILSSKKLLLSDSGFYLCAWSVLGGYEQFFGPGTRLTVL.

This sequence joins TRBV11-2 and TRBJ1-2, with D hard to call. The ends were cut back, 2 bases at V and 7 bases at J, with 11 bases in the middle. The CDR3 runs to 13 residues. In germline, CDR1 is SGHAT, CDR2 FQNNGV. The CDR3 reads CASSLPGFGGYTF. CDR3 DNA sequence: TGTGCCAGCAGCTTACCGGGGTTCGGTGGCTACACCTTC.

The chain combines TRBV2 with TRBJ1-1; D call uncertain. This CDR3 region has 12 residues. Germline assignment: CDR1 SNHLY and CDR2 FYNNEI. V lost 7 bases, J lost 7 bases, and 13 bases lay in between. The DNA for the CDR3 is TGTGCCAGCATGGCCCGGAGTGTTGAAGCTTTCTTT. The encoded protein is CASMARSVEAFF.

The chain employs TRBV5-4 and TRBJ2-4, with D tentatively TRBD1 (6 bases). Per germline, CDR1 SGHNT and CDR2 YYREEE (reference sequence). The CDR3 is made up of 14 amino acids. With 2 bases removed from V and 1 base from J, the gap between germline ends came to 7 bases. The CDR3 sequence: CASSLQGAKNIQYF. In DNA form, the CDR3 reads TGTGCCAGCAGCTTACAGGGTGCCAAAAACATTCAGTACTTC.

V and J are TRBV5-1 and TRBJ2-5; 15 positions match TRBD2. CDR3 size: 16 residues. V was clipped by 3 bases and J by 5 bases; unmatched bases: 5. Germline CDR1 SGHRS, CDR2 YFSETQ. As DNA, the CDR3 is TGCGCCAGCAGCTCCGGGACTAGCGGGAGGAGGGAGACCCAGTACTTC. Its protein is CASSSGTSGRRETQYF.

This clone was counted once. This chain uses TRBV5-4 with TRBJ2-1; perhaps TRBD1 as D (7 bases). Trimming removed 6 bases from V and 5 bases from J, with 18 bases in between. Germline V gives CDR1 SGHNT, CDR2 YYREEE (reference sequence). This CDR3 comprises 15 residues. In nucleotides, the CDR3 is TGTGCCAGCAACCTCTTGGAGGGGGCACACAATGAGCAGTTCTTC. It translates to CASNLLEGAHNEQFF.

This chain connects TRBV7-3 to TRBJ2-2; TRBD2 might be the D (6 bases). The germline V gene has CDR1 SGHTA and CDR2 FQGTGA. This CDR3 comprises 14 residues. V lost 5 bases and J 2 bases, leaving 9 bases between the germline ends. The CDR3 loop is CASSRDFNTGELFF. CDR3 nucleotide sequence: TGTGCCAGCAGCCGGGACTTCAACACCGGGGAGCTGTTTTTT.

V and J are TRBV4-1 and TRBJ2-7; the D is unclear. The germline V gene encodes CDR1 MGHRA and CDR2 YSYEKL. This CDR3 spans 14 amino acids. The V end lost 0 bases, the J end lost 6 bases, and 12 bases lay between the germline ends. The CDR3 sequence: CASSQELGRVEQYF. DNA of the CDR3: TGCGCCAGCAGCCAAGAGCTGGGCAGAGTCGAGCAGTACTTC.

This clone turned up a few times. This chain connects TRBV9 to TRBJ1-6; 11 nucleotides match TRBD1. The CDR3 spans 15 residues. Per germline, CDR1 SGDLS and CDR2 YYNGEE. The trim removed 4 bases at V and 10 bases at J, leaving 7 bases unmatched. The CDR3 region has the DNA TGTGCCAGCAGCCCAGGGGACAGGGGGAACTCACCCCTCCACTTT. Its translation is CASSPGDRGNSPLHF.

The rearrangement uses TRBV18 and TRBJ1-1; no definite D call. Deletions cut 2 bases from V and 0 bases from J, with 16 bases between. Germline lookup yields CDR1 KGHSH and CDR2 LQKENI. The CDR3 runs 17 residues. In DNA, the CDR3 is TGTGCCAGCTCACCAGCAGGAACTTATATCTTGAACACTGAAGCTTTCTTT. Translated, it gives CASSPAGTYILNTEAFF.

The chain joins TRBV5-6 to TRBJ2-7, with D tentatively TRBD2 (6 bases). V gave up 4 bases and J gave up 6 bases, with 17 bases separating them. The germline gives CDR1 SGHDT, CDR2 YYEEEE. This CDR3 region has 14 residues. This chain's CDR3 is CASSLIASAGEQYF. The CDR3 DNA reads as TGTGCCAGCAGCCTTATCGCTAGCGCCGGCGAGCAGTACTTC.

The chain recombines TRBV19 with TRBJ1-1; D may be TRBD1 (5 bases). The germline CDR1 and CDR2 sequences are LNHDA and SQIVND (reference sequence). The V end was cut by 7 bases, the J end by 3 bases, with 18 bases between. The CDR3 runs 15 residues. In DNA, the CDR3 is TGTGCCAGTACCCAGGGCGGGATGGTTCACACTGAAGCTTTCTTT. Amino acid sequence: CASTQGGMVHTEAFF.

The chain couples TRBV27 to TRBJ1-2; 9 positions agree with TRBD1. The CDR3 totals 15 residues. CDR1 and CDR2 from the germline V gene are MNHEY and SMNVEV (reference sequence). The V segment lost 4 bases and the J segment 2 bases; nucleotides outside the gene matches: 5. CDR3 in amino acids: CASSWGQGFNYGYTF. The CDR3 DNA reads TGTGCCAGCAGTTGGGGACAGGGTTTCAACTATGGCTACACCTTC.

V gene TRBV5-1 combines with J gene TRBJ2-3; D is undetermined. This CDR3 has 16 residues. Germline V gene data show CDR1 as SGHRS and CDR2 as YFSETQ. Trimming shortened V by 4 bases and J by 2 bases, and 17 bases separated the two germline ends. CDR3 loop: CASSPDLGRSTDTQYF. The CDR3 DNA is TGCGCCAGCAGCCCCGACCTCGGGCGGTCCACAGATACGCAGTATTTT. Looking up the rest from reference TRBV5-1 and TRBJ2-3 gives the full variable domain: KAGVTQTPRYLIKTRGQQVTLSCSPISGHRSVSWYQQTPGQGLQFLFEYFSETQRNKGNFPGRFSGRQFSNSRSEMNVSTLELGDSALYLCASSPDLGRSTDTQYFGPGTRLTVL.

The chain joins TRBV13 to TRBJ2-7; maybe TRBD1 (5 bases). V was shortened by 0 bases and J by 2 bases, with 8 bases between the two germline ends. CDR1 and CDR2 (germline): PRHDT, FYEKMQ (reference sequence). The CDR3 length is 14 residues. For the CDR3, the DNA is TGTGCCAGCAGCTTAGGAGTAGGGGCCTACGAGCAGTACTTC. Translating gives CASSLGVGAYEQYF.